This T cell receptor beta chain was sequenced in a study of T cell changes during pregnancy in multiple sclerosis (dated by TCRdb to between 2018 and 2021). Turning to the overall study: In women with multiple sclerosis, the researchers looked at how the T cell repertoire shifted as pregnancy progressed.

Note on this clone: Its specific antigen is unknown. No base qualities exist here, and no much larger clone lies one base off it.

Unmatched junction bases come to 5, with V trimmed by 2 bases and J by 4 bases. The CDR3 numbers 15 residues from cysteine through phenylalanine. Just CDR3 DNA is preserved here, 45 bases in frame from base 1. Taken from the germline V gene (reference sequence), the CDR1 and CDR2 loops are PRHDT and FYEKMQ. Libraries came from the immunoSEQ multiplex PCR assay. TCRdb re-hosts the immuneACCESS table, in-frame sequences only. Its copies lack some clones; in the studies checked, an unresolved V gene accounts for under half of them, and the cause for the rest is not known. In this sample the table shows 45,000 to 60,000 clones, around 90% of which occur a single time. The ten biggest clones cover roughly 1.2% of the sample.

The rearrangement combines TRBV13 with TRBJ1-2, and 9 bases in between align with TRBD1. This clonotype was obtained from a female donor in good health, enrolled as a control in a pregnancy study. The source was peripheral blood, collected after pregnancy. The encoded CDR3 is CASSLNRGRVYGYTF. At the DNA level, the sequence is TGTGCCAGCAGCTTAAACAGGGGGCGCGTCTATGGCTACACCTTC.